The clone carrying this TCR beta chain has just a few counts. Its antigen is undetermined. Both TCR beta VDJ combination and CDR3 sequence profiling were carried out. Genomic DNA was the template for this profiling. MiXCR, applied by TCRdb to the reads, yields one record per CDR3 protein. The sample has some 190,000 distinct CDR3 sequences; roughly half are singletons. This specimen comes from a study of CD8+CD57+ T cells in acquired aplastic anemia. Study-wide context: The sorted CD4+ and CD8+ cells yielded an average around 3.4 ug of DNA. Average CD4+ read depth in healthy donors was around 9.9 million reads.

Broader study findings: Overlap between patients and controls comprised roughly 28 CD8+ CDR3 sequences. Patients were compared with controls for CD8+ Simpson's diversity, and no significant difference emerged.

This CDR3 is built from 13 residues. Germline V gene data show CDR1 as SQVTM and CDR2 as ANQGSEA. V lost 1 base and J 2 bases, leaving 9 bases between the germline ends. The sample comprised sorted CD4+, CD8+, or CD8+CD57+ T cells (not recorded which) from PBMCs. The rearrangement uses TRBV29-1 and TRBJ2-7, with D unresolved. This TCR was recovered from a human donor in good health. Here the CDR3 DNA reads TGCAGCGTTGAAGCTGGAAGACCCTACGAGCAGTACTTC. Protein sequence: CSVEAGRPYEQYF.